The 32 T cell receptor beta chains below were found in one sample sequenced in a study of T-cell memory formation after mild COVID-19. TCRdb itself ran the 5' RACE reads through MiXCR, one entry per CDR3 protein. The sample records hundreds of thousands of distinct CDR3 sequences, around a quarter being singletons. The sample comprised PBMCs or a T cell subset sorted from them (not recorded which). Receptors were obtained from an adult woman who had mild COVID-19 (a few samples of this study predate the infection). Cell type and time point are not known.

This clonotype was seen many times. This chain connects TRBV7-8 to TRBJ2-3, with 9 bases aligning to TRBD1. This CDR3 has 15 amino acids. Trimming took 5 bases from V and 1 from J; bases not matched to a gene: 4. Germline V CDR1 and CDR2: SGHVS, FQNEAQ. The CDR3 loop reads CASSIRQGGTDTQYF. CDR3 DNA sequence: TGTGCCAGCAGCATAAGACAGGGGGGCACAGATACGCAGTATTTT.

This clonotype was detected only a few times. The J gene is TRBJ2-7, the V gene TRBV10-3; D gene ambiguous. Looked up from germline, CDR1 is ENHRY and CDR2 is SYGVKD. Trimming removed 0 bases at V and 3 bases at J, with 15 bases between. This CDR3 has 16 amino acids. This chain's CDR3 is CAISESTLQSHYEQYF. In DNA, the CDR3 is TGTGCCATCAGTGAGTCCACGCTTCAGAGCCACTACGAGCAGTACTTC.

The chain links TRBV20-1 to TRBJ2-5, with 9 bases identical to TRBD2. J gave up 2 bases and V 3 bases, and 7 bases lay outside the gene matches. The germline V gene encodes CDR1 DFQATT and CDR2 SNEGSKA (reference sequence). CDR3 length: 15 residues. CDR3 DNA: TGCAGTGCTAGTGATGACGGACTAGCGCAAGAGACCCAGTACTTC. Translation gives CSASDDGLAQETQYF.

The genes are TRBV29-1 and TRBJ2-2; D gene uncertain. Deletions cut 6 bases from V and 2 bases from J, with 10 bases between. CDR3 size: 13 residues. Germline V gives CDR1 SQVTM, CDR2 ANQGSEA. This chain's CDR3 is CSVRRPNTGELFF. The CDR3 coding sequence is TGCAGCGTCCGGCGACCTAACACCGGGGAGCTGTTTTTT.

This clonotype came up a few times. The chain joins TRBV2 to TRBJ1-1; weak D call: TRBD1 (6 bases). Germline V CDR1 and CDR2: SNHLY, FYNNEI. CDR3 length: 14 residues. The V end lost 3 bases, the J end lost 6 bases, and 14 bases lay between the germline ends. As DNA, the CDR3 is TGTGCCAGCAGTGATTCCGGGACACCGGCTGAAGCTTTCTTT. Encoded protein: CASSDSGTPAEAFF. The whole variable domain, filled in from reference TRBV2 and TRBJ1-1, reads EPEVTQTPSHQVTQMGQEVILRCVPISNHLYFYWYRQILGQKVEFLVSFYNNEISEKSEIFDDQFSVERPDGSNFTLKIRSTKLEDSAMYFCASSDSGTPAEAFFGQGTRLTVV.

The rearrangement uses TRBV5-1 and TRBJ1-2; TRBD1 agrees at 8 bases. Trimming took 2 bases from V and 7 from J; bases not matched to a gene: 10. Germline V gene sequence: CDR1 SGHRS, CDR2 YFSETQ. This CDR3 is built from 15 residues. CDR3 sequence reads: CASSFGQGVGSGYTF. In DNA form, the CDR3 reads TGCGCCAGCAGCTTCGGACAGGGCGTCGGCTCTGGCTACACCTTC.

The CDR3 DNA sequence: TGTGCCAGCAGGTCCGGGGCGGAGAACACTGAAGCTTTCTTT. Translating gives CASRSGAENTEAFF. This chain links TRBV7-9 with TRBJ1-1; D perhaps matches TRBD1 (5 bases). Per germline, CDR1 SEHNR and CDR2 FQNEAQ (reference sequence). CDR3 size: 14 residues. The V end was cut by 6 bases, the J end by 1 base, with 12 bases between.

This clonotype was detected only a few times. The CDR3 sequence: CASSEGTGRGSYNSPLHF. CDR3 nucleotides: TGCGCCAGCAGCGAGGGGACAGGCCGGGGCTCCTATAATTCACCCCTCCACTTT. The rearrangement uses TRBV5-1 and TRBJ1-6; TRBD1 matches 8 bases. This CDR3 is 18 amino acids long. The J segment lost 0 bases and the V segment lost 4 bases, leaving 9 bases of the junction unmatched. The germline V gene encodes CDR1 SGHRS and CDR2 YFSETQ. Full variable domain (missing parts from reference TRBV5-1 and TRBJ1-6): KAGVTQTPRYLIKTRGQQVTLSCSPISGHRSVSWYQQTPGQGLQFLFEYFSETQRNKGNFPGRFSGRQFSNSRSEMNVSTLELGDSALYLCASSEGTGRGSYNSPLHFGNGTRLTVT.

This clonotype came up a few times. V gene TRBV5-1 combines with J gene TRBJ2-2; 7 nucleotides agree with TRBD1. The CDR3 totals 16 residues. Per the germline V gene, CDR1 is SGHRS and CDR2 is YFSETQ. With 2 bases clipped from V and 0 bases from J, the junction kept 4 bases outside the gene matches. The CDR3 reads CASSFSGTANTGELFF. The CDR3 DNA reads TGCGCCAGCAGCTTTTCCGGGACAGCGAACACCGGGGAGCTGTTTTTT. Using reference TRBV5-1 and TRBJ2-2 for the parts outside the CDR3, the full variable domain is KAGVTQTPRYLIKTRGQQVTLSCSPISGHRSVSWYQQTPGQGLQFLFEYFSETQRNKGNFPGRFSGRQFSNSRSEMNVSTLELGDSALYLCASSFSGTANTGELFFGEGSRLTVL.

The chain is built from TRBV24-1 and TRBJ1-5, with TRBD1 identical over 7 bases. With V trimmed by 5 bases and J by 4 bases, 4 bases remained unmatched. Germline V gene sequence: CDR1 KGHDR, CDR2 SFDVKD. This CDR3 spans 14 amino acids. The CDR3 loop is CATSGGTENQPQHF. The DNA for the CDR3 is TGTGCCACCAGTGGAGGGACAGAGAATCAGCCCCAGCATTTT.

This chain joins TRBV7-2 and TRBJ2-7; no clear D. Germline CDR1 is SGHTA and CDR2 is FQGNSA. Trimming took off 2 bases at V and 3 bases at J, with 8 bases between the two ends. This CDR3 has 13 residues. CDR3 nucleotide sequence: TGTGCCAGCAGCTTATCACCTCTCTACGAGCAGTACTTC. Translated: CASSLSPLYEQYF.

This clonotype was counted only a few times. This chain links TRBV18 with TRBJ1-3; a possible D gene is TRBD1 (6 bases). The CDR3 consists of 16 residues. The germline V and J ends were trimmed by 0 bases and 0 bases, with 9 bases remaining between them. Germline V CDR1 and CDR2: KGHSH, LQKENI. The CDR3 DNA follows: TGTGCCAGCTCACCACCGGGACATCGCTCTGGAAACACCATATATTTT. This codes for CASSPPGHRSGNTIYF. Drawing the rest from reference TRBV18 and TRBJ1-3, the complete variable domain is NAGVMQNPRHLVRRRGQEARLRCSPMKGHSHVYWYRQLPEEGLKFMVYLQKENIIDESGMPKERFSAEFPKEGPSILRIQQVVRGDSAAYFCASSPPGHRSGNTIYFGEGSWLTVV.

This clonotype was counted a few times. V usage is TRBV5-1 and J usage is TRBJ2-7; D may be TRBD1 or TRBD2 (5 bases each). The ends were cut back, 5 bases at V and 1 base at J, with 16 bases in the middle. CDR3 length: 15 residues. CDR1 is SGHRS, CDR2 YFSETQ, per germline. CDR3: CASSGDGRRSYEQYF. CDR3 sequence (DNA): TGCGCCAGCAGTGGGGACGGCAGGCGGTCCTACGAGCAGTACTTC.

This sequence joins TRBV5-1 and TRBJ2-1, with TRBD2 matching 10 bases. The CDR3 is made up of 16 amino acids. Germline V gives CDR1 SGHRS, CDR2 YFSETQ. With V trimmed by 5 bases and J by 8 bases, 13 bases remained unmatched. CDR3 in DNA: TGCGCCAGCAGTCCCCTGGGAGCGGGGGGGCGCCATGAGCAGTTCTTC. The encoded protein is CASSPLGAGGRHEQFF.

The gene calls are TRBV12-3 or TRBV12-4 and TRBJ2-3; 10 nucleotides line up with TRBD2. The CDR3 consists of 18 residues. Trimming took 4 bases from V and 0 from J; bases not matched to a gene: 10. The CDR3 region has the DNA TGTGCCAGCAGTTGGGGGCTAGCGGGGGATACTAGCACAGATACGCAGTATTTT. Amino acids: CASSWGLAGDTSTDTQYF.

This clonotype was seen a few times. The chain employs TRBV20-1 and TRBJ1-2; possibly TRBD1 for D (6 bases). The ends were cut back, 5 bases at V and 8 bases at J, with 21 bases in the middle. The CDR3 totals 14 residues. The V gene's germline CDR1 is DFQATT and CDR2 SNEGSKA (reference sequence). CDR3 sequence: CSALGGGQVEGYTF. The DNA for the CDR3 is TGCAGTGCTCTCGGAGGGGGGCAGGTGGAGGGCTACACCTTC.

This chain uses TRBV20-1 with TRBJ2-7; 13 bases map to TRBD2. This CDR3 comprises 15 residues. The J segment lost 2 bases and the V segment lost 0 bases, leaving 1 base of the junction unmatched. Germline V gene lookup returns CDR1 DFQATT and CDR2 SNEGSKA (reference sequence). The chain's CDR3 is CSAREGTSGTYEQYF. The CDR3, as DNA: TGCAGTGCTAGAGAAGGGACTAGCGGGACCTACGAGCAGTACTTC.

This clonotype was seen a handful of times. This chain connects TRBV18 to TRBJ2-2, with D unresolved. The V and J ends lost 0 bases and 7 bases respectively, with 18 bases between them. The V gene's germline CDR1 is KGHSH and CDR2 LQKENI. This CDR3 has 17 residues. Written as DNA, the CDR3 is TGTGCCAGCTCACCACCGGCGAGAAACAAATTTGTCGGGGAGCTGTTTTTT. Its translation is CASSPPARNKFVGELFF.

This clonotype was seen a few times. It is unclear where the CDR3 begins or ends on the DNA, so no DNA is shown, and the CDR3 is as TCRdb lists it. The genes are TRBV3-1 and TRBJ2-7; whether TRBD2, the table's D call, matches the DNA was not checked. Germline CDR1 reads LGHDT; CDR2 reads YNNKEL (reference sequence). The CDR3 adds up to 15 amino acids, both ends counted. The CDR3 loop reads CASSLTSAAGVPKYF.

This clonotype was seen more than once but under ten times. CDR3 DNA: TGTGCCAGCAGTTACTCCTGGGATTATACAGATACGCAGTATTTT. It yields the protein CASSYSWDYTDTQYF. The genes are TRBV6-6 and TRBJ2-3, with D unresolved. V lost 0 bases to trimming and J lost 3 bases, with 10 bases between them. The CDR3 extends over 15 amino acids. Germline V gene sequence: CDR1 MNHNY, CDR2 SVGAGI (reference sequence).

The chain recombines TRBV24-1 with TRBJ2-5, with TRBD2 as a possible D gene (5 bases). The V end lost 4 bases, the J end lost 4 bases, and 15 bases lay between the germline ends. This CDR3 has 15 amino acids. Germline lookup yields CDR1 KGHDR and CDR2 SFDVKD. In DNA, the CDR3 is TGTGCCACCAGTGACTTCGGTCCCGGAGGAGAGACCCAGTACTTC. Translated, it gives CATSDFGPGGETQYF.

This clonotype has at least ten counts. This rearrangement joins TRBV3-1 to TRBJ2-1; 7 positions agree with TRBD2. The ends lost 1 base at V and 5 bases at J; junction bases unmatched: 14. This CDR3 is 18 amino acids long. Germline CDR1 LGHDT, CDR2 YNNKEL (reference sequence). In DNA form, the CDR3 reads TGTGCCAGCAGCCAAGTGAGAACTTGGGCGGGAGATGACAATGAGCAGTTCTTC. It translates to CASSQVRTWAGDDNEQFF.

This clonotype was seen a few times. CDR3 loop: CASSKGGAGQPQHF. CDR3 sequence (DNA): TGTGCCAGCAGCAAGGGGGGGGCTGGTCAGCCCCAGCATTTT. This sequence joins TRBV7-9 and TRBJ1-5, with D possibly TRBD1 on 6 matching bases. CDR1 is SEHNR and CDR2 is FQNEAQ in the germline V gene (reference sequence). V lost 5 bases to trimming and J lost 6 bases, with 14 bases between them. CDR3 length: 14 residues.

This clonotype has more than one count but fewer than ten. The rearrangement joins TRBV7-2 to TRBJ2-1; TRBD2 might be the D (5 bases). The CDR3 runs 15 residues. V was cut by 5 bases and J by 9 bases, with 20 bases left in between. The germline gives CDR1 SGHTA, CDR2 FQGNSA. The CDR3 region is CASSPDPSPRGEQFF. CDR3 DNA: TGTGCCAGCAGCCCCGACCCCTCGCCTCGGGGTGAGCAGTTCTTC.

The chain has TRBV20-1 and TRBJ1-2, with a tentative D call TRBD1 (6 bases). The CDR3 has 13 residues. V lost 6 bases, J lost 4 bases, and 15 bases lay in between. Germline lookup yields CDR1 DFQATT and CDR2 SNEGSKA (reference sequence). Written as DNA, the CDR3 is TGCAGTGCCTGGGGGGGGCTGACCTATGGCTACACCTTC. It specifies CSAWGGLTYGYTF.

The chain links TRBV3-1 to TRBJ2-7, with 8 bases identical to TRBD2. Germline V gene sequence: CDR1 LGHDT, CDR2 YNNKEL (reference sequence). After removal of 1 base from V and 6 bases from J, the junction contained 5 bases not matched to a gene. CDR3 length: 14 residues. CDR3 DNA: TGTGCCAGCAGCCAAGGGACTAGCAGTGCCGAGCAGTACTTC. Translation: CASSQGTSSAEQYF.

This clonotype occurred a few times. The chain has TRBV12-3 or TRBV12-4 and TRBJ2-4; 7 positions match TRBD1. This CDR3 region has 13 residues. V was clipped by 7 bases and J by 4 bases; unmatched bases: 4. The CDR3 DNA is TGTGCCAGCACCCTGGGACAGAAAAACATTCAGTACTTC. Its protein product is CASTLGQKNIQYF.

This clonotype was counted once. The chain couples TRBV18 to TRBJ2-7; 7 nucleotides agree with TRBD1. With V trimmed by 5 bases and J by 3 bases, 4 bases remained unmatched. The germline V gene encodes CDR1 KGHSH and CDR2 LQKENI. The CDR3 extends over 13 amino acids. CDR3: CASSAGQDYEQYF. CDR3 sequence (DNA): TGTGCCAGCTCAGCCGGACAGGACTACGAGCAGTACTTC. The complete variable domain, with remaining parts taken from reference TRBV18 and TRBJ2-7, reads NAGVMQNPRHLVRRRGQEARLRCSPMKGHSHVYWYRQLPEEGLKFMVYLQKENIIDESGMPKERFSAEFPKEGPSILRIQQVVRGDSAAYFCASSAGQDYEQYFGPGTRLTVT.

Only a few counts were recorded for this clonotype. The rearrangement uses TRBV11-2 and TRBJ2-3; D possibly corresponds to TRBD2 (6 bases). The CDR3 loop spans 14 amino acids. Germline CDR1 SGHAT, CDR2 FQNNGV. Trimming shortened V by 2 bases and J by 5 bases, and 11 bases separated the two germline ends. The CDR3 loop is CASSLIVRGDTQYF. The CDR3 nucleotides are TGTGCCAGCAGCTTAATAGTGCGGGGAGATACGCAGTATTTT.

The CDR3 loop is CASSIRAGPTTGQYF. The DNA of the CDR3 is TGTGCCAGTAGTATCAGGGCAGGACCTACCACGGGGCAGTACTTC. The rearrangement links TRBV19 to TRBJ2-7; maybe TRBD1 (5 bases). The CDR3 loop spans 15 amino acids. Between the trimmed V and J ends, which lost 3 bases and 9 bases, there was a span of 21 bases. Germline-derived CDR1 and CDR2 are LNHDA and SQIVND (reference sequence).

The chain combines TRBV20-1 with TRBJ2-7, with 9 bases aligning to TRBD1. Germline V gene sequence: CDR1 DFQATT, CDR2 SNEGSKA (reference sequence). V dropped 1 base and J dropped 3; count of bases not matched to a gene: 7. The CDR3 contains 15 residues. The CDR3 bases are TGCAGTGCTAGAGTCCAGGACAGGGGATACTACGAGCAGTACTTC. Residues: CSARVQDRGYYEQYF.

The table lists this clonotype with a few counts. CDR3 protein: CASSSRGGAEYTQYF. The DNA for the CDR3 is TGTGCCAGCAGCTCGAGAGGGGGCGCGGAATATACGCAGTATTTT. The chain is built from TRBV7-2 and TRBJ2-3, with 7 bases that match TRBD1. V trimming: 4 bases; J trimming: 7 bases; junction bases outside the gene matches: 11. This CDR3 has 15 residues. The germline gives CDR1 SGHTA, CDR2 FQGNSA.